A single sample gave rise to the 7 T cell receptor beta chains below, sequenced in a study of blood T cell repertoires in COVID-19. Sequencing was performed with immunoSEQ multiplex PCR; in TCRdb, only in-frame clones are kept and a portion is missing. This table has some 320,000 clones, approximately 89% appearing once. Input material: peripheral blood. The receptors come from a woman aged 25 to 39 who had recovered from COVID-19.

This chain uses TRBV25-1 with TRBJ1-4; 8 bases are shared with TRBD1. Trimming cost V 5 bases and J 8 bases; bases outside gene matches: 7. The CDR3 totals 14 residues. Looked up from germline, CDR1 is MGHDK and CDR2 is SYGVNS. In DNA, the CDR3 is TGTGCCAGCAGTATAGGACAGGGAGAGGAAAAACTGTTTTTT. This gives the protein CASSIGQGEEKLFF.

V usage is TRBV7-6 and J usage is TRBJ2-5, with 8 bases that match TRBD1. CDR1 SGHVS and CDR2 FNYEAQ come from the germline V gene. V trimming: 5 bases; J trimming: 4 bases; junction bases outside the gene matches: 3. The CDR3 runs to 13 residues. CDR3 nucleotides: TGTGCCAGCAGCCCGGGGACAGGAGAGACCCAGTACTTC. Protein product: CASSPGTGETQYF.

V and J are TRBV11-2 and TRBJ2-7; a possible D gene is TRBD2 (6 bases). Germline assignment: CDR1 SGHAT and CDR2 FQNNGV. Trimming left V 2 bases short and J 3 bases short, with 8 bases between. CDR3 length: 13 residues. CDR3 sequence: CASSLSGDYEQYF. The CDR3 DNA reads TGTGCCAGCAGCTTATCGGGGGACTACGAGCAGTACTTC.

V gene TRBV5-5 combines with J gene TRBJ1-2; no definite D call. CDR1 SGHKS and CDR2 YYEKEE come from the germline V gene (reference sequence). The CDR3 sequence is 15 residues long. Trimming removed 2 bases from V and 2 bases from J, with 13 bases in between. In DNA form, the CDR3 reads TGTGCCAGCAGCTTAAGGGAGAAAGTCAACTATGGCTACACCTTC. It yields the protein CASSLREKVNYGYTF.

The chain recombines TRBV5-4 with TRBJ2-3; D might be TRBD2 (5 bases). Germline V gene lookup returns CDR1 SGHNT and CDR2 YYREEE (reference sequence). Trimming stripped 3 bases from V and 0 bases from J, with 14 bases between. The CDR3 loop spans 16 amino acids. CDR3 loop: CASSSRAEGSTDTQYF. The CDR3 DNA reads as TGTGCCAGCAGCTCGAGGGCCGAAGGCAGCACAGATACGCAGTATTTT.

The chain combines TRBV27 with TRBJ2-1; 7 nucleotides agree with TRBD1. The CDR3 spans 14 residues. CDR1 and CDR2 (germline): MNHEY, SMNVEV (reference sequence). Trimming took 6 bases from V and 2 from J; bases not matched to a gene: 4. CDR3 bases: TGTGCCAGCAGAGGTAGGGGGCCCTACAATGAGCAGTTCTTC. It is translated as CASRGRGPYNEQFF.

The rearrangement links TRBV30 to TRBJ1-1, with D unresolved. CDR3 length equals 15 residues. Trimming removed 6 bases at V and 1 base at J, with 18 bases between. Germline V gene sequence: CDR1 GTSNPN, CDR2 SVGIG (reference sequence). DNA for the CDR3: TGTGCCTGCTTGAACCCCGGTCTACCGAACACTGAAGCTTTCTTT. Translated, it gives CACLNPGLPNTEAFF.